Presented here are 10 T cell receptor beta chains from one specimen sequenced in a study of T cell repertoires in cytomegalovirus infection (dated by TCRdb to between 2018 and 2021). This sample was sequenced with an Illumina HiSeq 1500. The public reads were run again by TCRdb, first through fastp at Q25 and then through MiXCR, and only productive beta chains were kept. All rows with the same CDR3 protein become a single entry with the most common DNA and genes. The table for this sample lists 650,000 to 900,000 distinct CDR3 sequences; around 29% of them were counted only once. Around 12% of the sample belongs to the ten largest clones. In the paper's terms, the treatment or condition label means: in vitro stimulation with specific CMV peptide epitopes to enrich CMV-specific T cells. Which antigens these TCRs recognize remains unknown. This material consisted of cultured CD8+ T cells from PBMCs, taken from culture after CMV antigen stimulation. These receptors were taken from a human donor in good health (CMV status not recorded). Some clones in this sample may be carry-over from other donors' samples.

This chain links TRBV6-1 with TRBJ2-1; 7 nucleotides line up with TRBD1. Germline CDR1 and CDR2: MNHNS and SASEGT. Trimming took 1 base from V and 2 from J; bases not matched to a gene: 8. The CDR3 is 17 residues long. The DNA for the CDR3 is TGTGCCAGCAGTGAAGTGGGACAAGGGGGCCCCTACAATGAGCAGTTCTTC. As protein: CASSEVGQGGPYNEQFF.

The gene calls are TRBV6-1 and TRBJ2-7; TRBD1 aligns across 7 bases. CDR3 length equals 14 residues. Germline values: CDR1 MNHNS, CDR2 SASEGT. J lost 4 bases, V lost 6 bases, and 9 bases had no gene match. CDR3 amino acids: CASRPTDRNYEQYV. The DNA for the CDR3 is TGTGCCAGCAGACCCACGGACAGGAATTACGAGCAGTACGTC.

The CDR3 loop is CASTEKGAGANEKLFF. CDR3 nucleotide sequence: TGTGCCAGTACAGAAAAGGGGGCAGGGGCGAATGAAAAACTGTTTTTT. The genes are TRBV6-6 and TRBJ1-4; 7 nucleotides match TRBD1. This CDR3 is 16 amino acids long. Per the germline V gene, CDR1 is MNHNY and CDR2 is SVGAGI (reference sequence). V gave up 9 bases and J gave up 5 bases; unmatched junction bases: 15.

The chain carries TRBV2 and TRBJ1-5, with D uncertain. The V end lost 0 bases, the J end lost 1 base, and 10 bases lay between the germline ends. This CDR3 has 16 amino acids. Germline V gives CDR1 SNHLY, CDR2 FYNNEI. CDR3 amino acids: CASSEAAAGSNQPQHF. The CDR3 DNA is TGTGCCAGCAGTGAAGCTGCCGCTGGAAGCAATCAGCCCCAGCATTTT.

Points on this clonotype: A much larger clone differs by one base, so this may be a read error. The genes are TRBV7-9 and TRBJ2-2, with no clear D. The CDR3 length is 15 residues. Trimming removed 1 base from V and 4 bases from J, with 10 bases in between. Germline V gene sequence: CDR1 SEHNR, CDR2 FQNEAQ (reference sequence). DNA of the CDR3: TGTGCCAGCAGCTTAGATCAAGGCGGCACCGGGGAGCTGTTTTTT. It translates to CASSLDQGGTGELFF.

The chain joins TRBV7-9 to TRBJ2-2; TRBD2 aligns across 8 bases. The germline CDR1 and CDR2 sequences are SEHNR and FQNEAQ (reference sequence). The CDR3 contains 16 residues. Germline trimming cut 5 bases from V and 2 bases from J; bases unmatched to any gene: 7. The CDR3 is CASSPPSGSNTGELFF. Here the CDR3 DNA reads TGTGCCAGCAGCCCGCCTAGCGGGTCAAACACCGGGGAGCTGTTTTTT.

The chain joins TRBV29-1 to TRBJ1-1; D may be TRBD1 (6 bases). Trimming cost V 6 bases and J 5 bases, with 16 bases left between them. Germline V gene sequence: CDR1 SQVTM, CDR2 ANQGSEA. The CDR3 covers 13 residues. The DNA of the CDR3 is TGCAGCGTACAACAGGGAGGGGGTACTGAAGCTTTCTTT. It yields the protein CSVQQGGGTEAFF.

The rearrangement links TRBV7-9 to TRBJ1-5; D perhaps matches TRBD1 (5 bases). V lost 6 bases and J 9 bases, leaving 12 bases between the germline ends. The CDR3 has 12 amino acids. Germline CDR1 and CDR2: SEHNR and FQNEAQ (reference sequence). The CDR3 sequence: CASSSRDWPQHF. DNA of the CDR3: TGTGCCAGCAGTTCGCGGGACTGGCCCCAGCATTTT.

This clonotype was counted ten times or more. This CDR3 reads CASTPTRGWETQYF. For the CDR3, the DNA is TGTGCCAGCACCCCGACGCGGGGTTGGGAGACCCAGTACTTC. The chain links TRBV7-9 to TRBJ2-5; maybe TRBD2 (6 bases). V was shortened by 7 bases and J by 5 bases, with 17 bases between the two germline ends. The V gene's germline CDR1 is SEHNR and CDR2 FQNEAQ (reference sequence). The CDR3 is 14 amino acids.

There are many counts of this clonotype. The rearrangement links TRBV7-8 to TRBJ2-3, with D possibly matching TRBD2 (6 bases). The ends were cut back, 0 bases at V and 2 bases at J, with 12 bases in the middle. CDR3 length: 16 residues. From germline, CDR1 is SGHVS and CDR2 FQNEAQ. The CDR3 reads CASSLAELAHTDTQYF. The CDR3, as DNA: TGTGCCAGCAGCTTAGCGGAACTAGCTCACACAGATACGCAGTATTTT.